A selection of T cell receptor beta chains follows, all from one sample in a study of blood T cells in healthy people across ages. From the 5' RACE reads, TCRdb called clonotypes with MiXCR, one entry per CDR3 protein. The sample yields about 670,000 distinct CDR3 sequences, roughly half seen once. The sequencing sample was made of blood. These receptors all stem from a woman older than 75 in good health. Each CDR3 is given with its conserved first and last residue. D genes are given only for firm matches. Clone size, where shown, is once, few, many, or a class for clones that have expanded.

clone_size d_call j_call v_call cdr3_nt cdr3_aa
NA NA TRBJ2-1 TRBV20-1 TGCAGTGCTAGCGGGGGACAGACTTACAATGAGCAGTTCTTC CSASGGQTYNEQFF
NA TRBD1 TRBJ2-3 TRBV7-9 TGTGCCAGTACAGGGGCCGCAGATACGCAGTATTTT CASTGAADTQYF
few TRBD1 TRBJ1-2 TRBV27 TGTGCCAGCAGACGACAGGGGGCTCCTGGGGGCTACACCTTC CASRRQGAPGGYTF
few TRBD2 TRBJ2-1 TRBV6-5 TGTGCCAGCAGTCAGGGACTAGCGGGGGTCAATGAGCAGTTCTTC CASSQGLAGVNEQFF
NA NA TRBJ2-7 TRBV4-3 TGCGCCAGCAGCCAACACATAGGCTACGAGCAGTACTTC CASSQHIGYEQYF
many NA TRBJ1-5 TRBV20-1 TGCAGTGCCACATACCAGCTCTCATCGCAGCATTTT CSATYQLSSQHF
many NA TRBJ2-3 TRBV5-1 TGCGCCAGCAGACCACTGGGGAGGCCCTGGTCAGATACGCAGTATTTT CASRPLGRPWSDTQYF
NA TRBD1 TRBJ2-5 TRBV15 TGTGCCACCAGCAGAGATGGACAGGAAAGGAAAGAGACCCAGTACTTC CATSRDGQERKETQYF
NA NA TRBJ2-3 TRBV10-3 TGTGCCATCAGAGCTATAGTCTCAGATACGCAGTATTTT CAIRAIVSDTQYF
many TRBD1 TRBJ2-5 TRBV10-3 TGTGCCTCCCAAGGACAGGGGCAGGAGACCCAGTACTTC CASQGQGQETQYF
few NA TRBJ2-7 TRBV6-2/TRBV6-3 TGTGCCAGCGGGGGGAGAACCTACGAGCAGTACTTC CASGGRTYEQYF
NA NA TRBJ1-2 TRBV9 TGTGCCAGCAGCTGCTCCCCGACGGTGGTAGATGGCTACACCTTC CASSCSPTVVDGYTF
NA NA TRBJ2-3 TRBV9 TGTGCCAGCAGCGTAGACCAGCGGAGTACCACAGATACGCAGTATTTT CASSVDQRSTTDTQYF
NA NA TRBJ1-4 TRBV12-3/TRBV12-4 TGTGCCAGCAGTTTGGGGCAGGGGCGGAGCGAAAAACTGTTTTTT CASSLGQGRSEKLFF
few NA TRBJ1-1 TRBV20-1 TGCAGTGCTACCCCATCACAAGCTTTCTTT CSATPSQAFF
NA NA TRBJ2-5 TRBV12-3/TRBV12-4 TGTGCCAGCAGTTTAGGGGAACGGGAGACCCAGTACTTC CASSLGERETQYF
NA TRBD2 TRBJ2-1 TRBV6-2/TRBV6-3 TGTGCCAGCAGTTCTAGCGGCGTAAGCTCCTACAATGAGCAGTTCTTC CASSSSGVSSYNEQFF
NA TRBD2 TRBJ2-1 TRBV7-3 TGTGCCAGCAGCTTAGTTCGGGGGACTAGCGGGGTGTACACTGGTAATGAGCAGTTCTTC CASSLVRGTSGVYTGNEQFF
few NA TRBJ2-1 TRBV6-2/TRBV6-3 TGTGCCAGCACATTCTATGATGAGCAGTTCTTC CASTFYDEQFF
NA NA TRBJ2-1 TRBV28 TGTGCCAGCAGTTTATACGGACCGGCCCTAGGGTACAATGAGCAGTTCTTC CASSLYGPALGYNEQFF
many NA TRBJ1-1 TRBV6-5 TGTGCCAGCAGTTATAGGGAGGGGAACACTGAAGCTTTCTTT CASSYREGNTEAFF
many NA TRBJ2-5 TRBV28 TGTGCCAGCAGTTTATCGTCCAGGGGCAAGACCCAGTACTTC CASSLSSRGKTQYF
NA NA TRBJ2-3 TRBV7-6 TGTGCCAGCAGCCCCACGCATGAGAACACAGATACGCAGTATTTT CASSPTHENTDTQYF
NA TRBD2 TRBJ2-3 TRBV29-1 TGCAGCGGCGCCGGGACTAGCGGGAGGGCCGCGGATACGCAGTATTTT CSGAGTSGRAADTQYF
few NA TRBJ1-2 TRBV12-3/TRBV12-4 TGTGCCAGCAGTCCGCGACAGGCAACTAACTATGGCTACACCTTC CASSPRQATNYGYTF
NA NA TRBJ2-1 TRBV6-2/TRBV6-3 TGTGCCAGCAGTTGGCAGGGAACCTACAATGAGCAGTTCTTC CASSWQGTYNEQFF
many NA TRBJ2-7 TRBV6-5 TGTGCCAGCAGCCTAACAGGGAACTACGAGCAGTACTTC CASSLTGNYEQYF
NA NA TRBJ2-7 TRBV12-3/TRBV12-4 TGTGCCGGCAGCCGACGGGACACGAGCTCCTACGAGCAGTACTTC CAGSRRDTSSYEQYF
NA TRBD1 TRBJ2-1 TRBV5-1 TGCGCCAGCAGACCTACCGGGACAGGGACCTACAATGAGCAGTTCTTC CASRPTGTGTYNEQFF
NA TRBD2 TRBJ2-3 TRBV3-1 TGTGCCAGCAGCCAGGGACTAGCGGGAATTTCTAGCACAGATACGCAGTATTTT CASSQGLAGISSTDTQYF
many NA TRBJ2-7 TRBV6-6 TGTGCCAGCAGCTCGTATGTGGGAAAAACCTACGAGCAGTACTTC CASSSYVGKTYEQYF
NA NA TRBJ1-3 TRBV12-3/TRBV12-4 TGTGCCAGCAGTTTAAGGAAATCCGGAAACACCATATATTTT CASSLRKSGNTIYF
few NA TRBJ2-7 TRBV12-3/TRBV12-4 TGTGCCAGCAGTGCGTCCCCTGAGAGGCCCCCCTACGAGCAGTACTTC CASSASPERPPYEQYF
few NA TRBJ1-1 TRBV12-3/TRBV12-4 TGTGCCAGCAGTTTGAACGGTGAAGCTTTCTTT CASSLNGEAFF
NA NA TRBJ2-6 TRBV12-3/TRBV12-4 TGTGCCAGCAGTTTAAGGGAATCTGGGGCCAACGTCCTGACTTTC CASSLRESGANVLTF
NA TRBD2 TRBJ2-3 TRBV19 TGTGCCAGTAGTGTCTCTAGCGGGGGGGCTGTTTCAGATACGCAGTATTTT CASSVSSGGAVSDTQYF
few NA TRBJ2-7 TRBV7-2 TGTGCCAGCAGCTTAGGCTCCAATGAGCAGTACTTC CASSLGSNEQYF
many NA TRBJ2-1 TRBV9 TGTGCCAGCAGTCTGGCGGGGGCCTACTACAATGAGCAGTTCTTC CASSLAGAYYNEQFF
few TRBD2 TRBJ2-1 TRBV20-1 TGCAGTGCCCGGGGGGGGGTAGAGCAGTTCTTC CSARGGVEQFF
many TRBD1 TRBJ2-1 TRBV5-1 TGCGCCAGCGGTACAGGGGGCAACTACAATGAGCAGTTCTTC CASGTGGNYNEQFF
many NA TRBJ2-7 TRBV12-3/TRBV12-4 TGTGCCAGCAGTGTCTCCGCAGGTTACGAGCAGTACTTC CASSVSAGYEQYF
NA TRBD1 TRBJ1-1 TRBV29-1 TGCAGCGTTCAGTCCGGGACAGGGGGCACTGAAGCTTTCTTT CSVQSGTGGTEAFF